This T cell receptor beta chain comes out of a study of tumor-infiltrating lymphocytes in primary liver carcinoma. Study-level information: Staging placed the tumors at T1-T3 N0M0, and they measured about 4 to 10 cm across.

The investigators made TCR beta cDNA from about 500 ng total RNA, using a constant-region primer. The TCR beta library was amplified through three nested multiplex PCR rounds in a modified ARM-PCR procedure. Each of the first two PCR rounds ran around 10 cycles with TRBV1-TRBV30 forward and C-beta reverse primers. TCRdb itself ran the multiplex PCR reads through MiXCR, one entry per CDR3 protein. There are roughly 50,000 distinct CDR3 sequences in the sample; 60% to 75% occur only once, and around 25% lies in the top ten. About this clonotype: Its antigen is unidentified. Since the CDR3 does not end with the conserved phenylalanine or tryptophan, this likely comes from a read error.

Study-wide results and limits: Tumors had a significantly higher top-250-clone fraction than blood (p = 0.039).

Trimming removed 0 bases from V and 1 base from J, with 7 bases in between. There are 14 residues in the CDR3. Extraction of RNA together with DNA used about 17-30 mg of unsorted bulk tissue. Whichever tumor sample was examined, it had over 75% viable tumor cells. This chain uses TRBV12-3 or TRBV12-4 with TRBJ2-7; no clear D. This TCR was recovered from a man in his forties or fifties with primary liver carcinoma and hepatitis B virus infection. What was sequenced was liver tumor tissue from sampling region 2. Subset in this sample: tumor region T2, inferior pole. The CDR3 region has the DNA TGTGCCAGCAGTTTAGCGTTTGCATCCTACGAGCAGTACTTA. Translated: CASSLAFASYEQYL.